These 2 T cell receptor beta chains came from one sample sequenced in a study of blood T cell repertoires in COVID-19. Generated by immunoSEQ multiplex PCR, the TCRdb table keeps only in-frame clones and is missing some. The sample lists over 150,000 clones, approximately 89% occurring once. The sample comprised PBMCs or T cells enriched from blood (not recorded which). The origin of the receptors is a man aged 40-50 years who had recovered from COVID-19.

The CDR3 sequence: CASSGDRLYEQYF. In DNA, the CDR3 is TGTGCCAGCAGTGGGGACAGGCTTTACGAGCAGTACTTC. The V and J genes are TRBV27 and TRBJ2-7, with TRBD1 matching over 8 bases. With 5 bases clipped from V and 4 bases from J, the junction kept 4 bases outside the gene matches. This CDR3 spans 13 amino acids. CDR1 is MNHEY and CDR2 is SMNVEV in the germline V gene (reference sequence).

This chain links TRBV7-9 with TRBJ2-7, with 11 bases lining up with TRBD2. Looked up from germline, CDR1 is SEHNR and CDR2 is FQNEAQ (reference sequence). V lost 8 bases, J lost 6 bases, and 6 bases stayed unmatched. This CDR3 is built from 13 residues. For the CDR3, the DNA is TGTGCCAGCTTACTAGCGGGAGCGAGCGAGCAGTACTTC. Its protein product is CASLLAGASEQYF. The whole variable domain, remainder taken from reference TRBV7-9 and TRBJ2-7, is DTGVSQNPRHKITKRGQNVTFRCDPISEHNRLYWYRQTLGQGPEFLTYFQNEAQLEKSRLLSDRFSAERPKGSFSTLEIQRTEQGDSAMYLCASLLAGASEQYFGPGTRLTVT.